The 27 T cell receptor beta chains given below trace back to one sample, sequenced in a study of T cell changes during pregnancy in multiple sclerosis. Measured with immunoSEQ multiplex PCR; TCRdb has only the in-frame clones, and not every one. The table lists more than 9,000 clones, roughly 90% of them singletons. Source: CD8+ T cells from peripheral blood mononuclear cells, taken in the first trimester of pregnancy. The source is a female donor in good health, enrolled as a control in a pregnancy study.

The chain links TRBV9 to TRBJ1-1; 8 bases map to TRBD1. The CDR3 has 14 residues. The germline CDR1 and CDR2 sequences are SGDLS and YYNGEE. V shed 0 bases and J 6 bases; nucleotides not matched to a gene: 4. This CDR3 reads CASSVAGGSSEAFF. The CDR3 bases are TGTGCCAGCAGCGTAGCAGGGGGCTCTTCTGAAGCTTTCTTT.

V and J are TRBV4-3 and TRBJ2-3; TRBD1 might be the D (6 bases). CDR3 length: 16 residues. The V end lost 6 bases, the J end lost 0 bases, and 16 bases lay between the germline ends. Per the germline V gene, CDR1 is LGHNA and CDR2 is YSLEER. This CDR3 is CASSRDDRPSTDTQYF. DNA of the CDR3: TGCGCCAGCAGTCGGGACGACAGGCCTAGCACAGATACGCAGTATTTT.

The chain uses TRBV4-3 and TRBJ1-2; 7 nucleotides align to TRBD1. CDR1 and CDR2 (germline): LGHNA, YSLEER. V lost 3 bases to trimming and J lost 4 bases; unmatched junction nucleotides: 8. The CDR3 runs 15 residues. The CDR3 sequence is CASSHNLGDSYGYTF. For the CDR3, the DNA is TGCGCCAGCAGCCATAACCTAGGGGACAGCTATGGCTACACCTTC.

The CDR3 nucleotides read TGTGCCAGTAGTATGACAGGTTCCTACGAGCAGTACTTC. It codes for CASSMTGSYEQYF. V gene TRBV19 combines with J gene TRBJ2-5; a weak D match, TRBD1 (6 bases). Near its end, the DNA agrees better with TRBJ2-7, so the J call may be wrong. CDR1 and CDR2 from the germline V gene are LNHDA and SQIVND (reference sequence). The CDR3 length is 13 residues.

V usage is TRBV9 and J usage is TRBJ2-1, with a weak D call TRBD2 (5 bases). V was trimmed by 1 base and J by 0 bases, leaving 11 bases between them. There are 16 residues in the CDR3. The germline gives CDR1 SGDLS, CDR2 YYNGEE. This chain's CDR3 is CASSVPPADSYNEQFF. For the CDR3, the DNA is TGTGCCAGCAGCGTACCCCCAGCGGACTCCTACAATGAGCAGTTCTTC.

The chain uses TRBV5-1 and TRBJ1-3, with no clear D. Germline-derived CDR1 and CDR2 are SGHRS and YFSETQ. Trimming shortened V by 4 bases and J by 1 base, and 15 bases separated the two germline ends. The CDR3 is made up of 16 amino acids. For the CDR3, the DNA is TGCGCCAGCAGCAGATGGATTACGGGGTCTGGAAACACCATATATTTT. This codes for CASSRWITGSGNTIYF.

V usage is TRBV4-3 and J usage is TRBJ1-1; 8 bases are shared with TRBD1. With V trimmed by 1 base and J by 5 bases, 9 bases remained unmatched. Germline V gives CDR1 LGHNA, CDR2 YSLEER. This CDR3 comprises 16 residues. The CDR3 is CASSQATTGVGTEAFF. As DNA, the CDR3 is TGCGCCAGCAGCCAAGCGACGACAGGGGTAGGGACTGAAGCTTTCTTT.

The V and J genes are TRBV27 and TRBJ1-1; tentatively, D is TRBD1 (5 bases). The V end lost 4 bases, the J end lost 10 bases, and 16 bases lay between the germline ends. The CDR3 extends over 13 amino acids. CDR1 MNHEY and CDR2 SMNVEV come from the germline V gene (reference sequence). CDR3 sequence: CASSSLGRAGAFF. CDR3 coding DNA: TGTGCCAGCAGTTCTTTGGGGCGCGCAGGAGCTTTCTTT.

V and J are TRBV7-2 and TRBJ1-2; D unclear. Deletions cut 2 bases from V and 3 bases from J, with 16 bases between. The CDR3 length is 16 residues. Germline CDR1 reads SGHTA; CDR2 reads FQGNSA. CDR3 coding DNA: TGTGCCAGCAGCTTAAACCGGCCTCCGCGGGACTATGGCTACACCTTC. This translates into CASSLNRPPRDYGYTF. Full variable domain (remainder filled in from reference TRBV7-2 and TRBJ1-2): GAGVSQSPSNKVTEKGKDVELRCDPISGHTALYWYRQSLGQGLEFLIYFQGNSAPDKSGLPSDRFSAERTGGSVSTLTIQRTQQEDSAVYLCASSLNRPPRDYGYTFGSGTRLTVV.

The chain carries TRBV4-3 and TRBJ1-2; D is perhaps TRBD1 (5 bases). Germline values: CDR1 LGHNA, CDR2 YSLEER. The CDR3 is 16 amino acids. V gave up 4 bases and J gave up 8 bases, with 23 bases separating them. CDR3 sequence reads: CASSPNLVSGEGGYTF. CDR3 in DNA: TGCGCCAGCAGCCCCAACCTTGTATCGGGGGAGGGAGGCTACACCTTC.

This clone was seen only a few times. The chain has TRBV4-2 and TRBJ2-5; the D gene is possibly TRBD1 (7 bases). Trimming removed 1 base from V and 2 bases from J, with 11 bases in between. The CDR3 sequence is 15 residues long. Germline V gene data show CDR1 as LGHNA and CDR2 as YNFKEQ. CDR3 region: CASSQGRGDQETQYF. Here the CDR3 DNA reads TGTGCCAGCAGCCAAGGCAGGGGGGATCAAGAGACCCAGTACTTC.

V usage is TRBV19 and J usage is TRBJ1-2; 9 positions agree with TRBD1. From germline, CDR1 is LNHDA and CDR2 SQIVND (reference sequence). V lost 7 bases to trimming and J lost 4 bases; unmatched junction nucleotides: 7. The CDR3 runs 14 residues. The DNA of the CDR3 is TGTGCCAGTAATATGGGACAGGGCGCCTATGGCTACACCTTC. This translates into CASNMGQGAYGYTF.

The V and J genes are TRBV5-6 and TRBJ2-1; D gene uncertain. The CDR3 covers 15 residues. V lost 2 bases and J 0 bases, leaving 9 bases between the germline ends. Germline V gives CDR1 SGHDT, CDR2 YYEEEE. The CDR3 loop is CASSFYRGSYNEQFF. The CDR3 bases are TGTGCCAGCAGCTTTTACCGCGGCTCCTACAATGAGCAGTTCTTC.

The chain joins TRBV4-2 to TRBJ2-7; TRBD2 matches at 7 bases. Germline CDR1 LGHNA, CDR2 YNFKEQ. CDR3 size: 16 residues. After removal of 2 bases from V and 0 bases from J, the junction contained 7 bases not matched to a gene. This chain's CDR3 is CASSQSRAGDSYEQYF. DNA of the CDR3: TGTGCCAGCAGCCAATCTCGGGCGGGGGACTCCTACGAGCAGTACTTC.

The chain recombines TRBV30 with TRBJ1-2; no firm D call. Germline V lookup: CDR1 GTSNPN, CDR2 SVGIG (reference sequence). Trimming shortened V by 4 bases and J by 6 bases, and 15 bases separated the two germline ends. CDR3 length equals 13 residues. CDR3 sequence (DNA): TGTGCCTGGAACCGAGGGAGGGCGGATGGCTACACCTTC. Translating it yields CAWNRGRADGYTF.

This clone has a handful of counts. The chain is built from TRBV27 and TRBJ1-5, with TRBD1 matching 7 bases. This CDR3 region has 14 residues. Germline V gene lookup returns CDR1 MNHEY and CDR2 SMNVEV (reference sequence). Trimming cost V 5 bases and J 3 bases; bases outside gene matches: 4. CDR3: CASSPGTDNQPQHF. CDR3 nucleotide sequence: TGTGCCAGCAGTCCCGGGACAGACAATCAGCCCCAGCATTTT.

This clone appeared a single time. The V and J genes are TRBV11-2 and TRBJ2-5, with D tentatively TRBD2 (6 bases). The CDR3 is 17 amino acids. The V and J ends lost 5 bases and 4 bases respectively, with 23 bases between them. Germline CDR1 and CDR2: SGHAT and FQNNGV. The CDR3, as DNA: TGTGCCAGCAGCCCCGGGCGCGGAGGGGTGGCCCCAGAGACCCAGTACTTC. Protein: CASSPGRGGVAPETQYF.

The chain uses TRBV6-6 and TRBJ1-2; D is ambiguous. Germline values: CDR1 MNHNY, CDR2 SVGAGI (reference sequence). The CDR3 sequence is 13 residues long. With 2 bases removed from V and 4 bases from J, the gap between germline ends came to 8 bases. Here the CDR3 reads CASSYEGSYGYTF. The DNA for the CDR3 is TGTGCCAGCAGTTACGAGGGTAGCTATGGCTACACCTTC.

The V call is TRBV7-9, the J call TRBJ1-5; maybe TRBD1 (6 bases). The length of the CDR3 is 16 residues. Germline V gene data show CDR1 as SEHNR and CDR2 as FQNEAQ (reference sequence). The ends were cut back, 4 bases at V and 7 bases at J, with 20 bases in the middle. CDR3 amino acids: CASSSFSGGAAQPQHF. CDR3 DNA sequence: TGTGCCAGCAGCTCGTTTTCGGGGGGCGCAGCCCAGCCCCAGCATTTT. Looking up the rest from reference TRBV7-9 and TRBJ1-5 gives the full variable domain: DTGVSQNPRHKITKRGQNVTFRCDPISEHNRLYWYRQTLGQGPEFLTYFQNEAQLEKSRLLSDRFSAERPKGSFSTLEIQRTEQGDSAMYLCASSSFSGGAAQPQHFGDGTRLSIL.

J is TRBJ1-1 and V is TRBV28, with D tentatively TRBD1 (6 bases). CDR3 length equals 16 residues. V shed 4 bases and J shed 14 bases, with 29 bases lying between them. In germline, CDR1 is MDHEN, CDR2 SYDVKM. CDR3 DNA sequence: TGTGCCAGCAGTTCAATTAGCGGGACACGGGGCCCTGTTTCCTTCTTT. Amino acids: CASSSISGTRGPVSFF. Together with reference TRBV28 and TRBJ1-1, the CDR3 gives the full variable domain: DVKVTQSSRYLVKRTGEKVFLECVQDMDHENMFWYRQDPGLGLRLIYFSYDVKMKEKGDIPEGYSVSREKKERFSLILESASTNQTSMYLCASSSISGTRGPVSFFGQGTRLTVV.

The chain employs TRBV9 and TRBJ1-2; weak D call: TRBD1 (5 bases). Germline V gene sequence: CDR1 SGDLS, CDR2 YYNGEE. The CDR3 loop spans 14 amino acids. The germline V and J ends were trimmed by 3 bases and 5 bases, with 14 bases remaining between them. The CDR3 region is CASSAGHFAYGYTF. DNA for the CDR3: TGTGCCAGCAGCGCAGGACATTTCGCGTATGGCTACACCTTC.

V and J are TRBV6-1 and TRBJ2-2; possibly TRBD1 for D (6 bases). V was trimmed by 7 bases and J by 4 bases, leaving 16 bases between them. Germline V CDR1 and CDR2: MNHNS, SASEGT. The CDR3 sequence is 15 residues long. CDR3 residues: CASTSGDASTGELFF. The DNA for the CDR3 is TGTGCCAGCACGTCAGGGGATGCGAGCACCGGGGAGCTGTTTTTT.

The chain recombines TRBV9 with TRBJ2-7, with 10 bases identical to TRBD1. With V trimmed by 4 bases and J by 2 bases, 9 bases remained unmatched. This CDR3 has 16 residues. Germline V gene sequence: CDR1 SGDLS, CDR2 YYNGEE. The CDR3 region has the DNA TGTGCCAGCAGCTCTGGAGACAGGGGGCCTGCCTACGAGCAGTACTTC. This encodes CASSSGDRGPAYEQYF.

The table lists this clone with a few counts. V usage is TRBV29-1 and J usage is TRBJ2-5, with TRBD2 matching over 7 bases. V was pared by 8 bases and J by 2 bases, with 14 bases of the junction left unmatched. Germline V gene data show CDR1 as SQVTM and CDR2 as ANQGSEA. CDR3 size: 15 residues. In nucleotides, the CDR3 is TGCAGCTTTGGCGGGGCTAGCGGACTACAAGAGACCCAGTACTTC. Its translation is CSFGGASGLQETQYF.

The J gene is TRBJ2-7, the V gene TRBV21-1; TRBD1 is the table's D call, not checked against the DNA. TRBV21-1 counts as a pseudogene. This CDR3 comprises 11 residues. The CDR3 DNA reads TGTGCCAGCAGCAATGGAGACAGGGAGAGCTTC. It is translated as CASSNGDRESF.

The genes are TRBV6-5 and TRBJ2-7, with D unclear. Looked up from germline, CDR1 is MNHEY and CDR2 is SVGAGI. V dropped 0 bases and J dropped 2 bases, with 5 bases sitting between them. This CDR3 contains 13 residues. The CDR3 spells CASSYSNTYEQYF. The CDR3 DNA is TGTGCCAGCAGTTACTCTAACACCTACGAGCAGTACTTC.

The V and J genes are TRBV5-6 and TRBJ1-2; D gene unclear. Germline V gene data show CDR1 as SGHDT and CDR2 as YYEEEE. This CDR3 is built from 13 residues. V lost 0 bases, J lost 6 bases, and 9 bases lay in between. The CDR3 sequence: CASSLGRKNGYTF. The CDR3 bases are TGTGCCAGCAGCTTGGGCAGGAAAAATGGCTACACCTTC.